Below, 8 T cell receptor beta chains from the same sample are listed, as sequenced in a study of response to subunit inactivated influenza vaccine. TCRdb re-called the RT-PCR reads with MiXCR, one entry per CDR3 protein. The sample holds approximately 570,000 distinct CDR3 sequences, approximately 7.1% seen once. This material consisted of PBMCs from blood, taken less than 30 months after vaccination. All receptors come from a man aged 50 to 69 who received an inactivated influenza vaccine.

This clonotype came up many times. This chain links TRBV11-2 with TRBJ2-2, with 7 bases lining up with TRBD2. With 2 bases clipped from V and 8 bases from J, the junction kept 5 bases outside the gene matches. From germline, CDR1 is SGHAT and CDR2 FQNNGV. The CDR3 runs to 14 residues. The CDR3 region is CASSLRTAGGELFF. In DNA, the CDR3 is TGTGCCAGCAGCTTACGAACAGCGGGGGGGGAGCTGTTTTTT.

This chain connects TRBV20-1 to TRBJ2-1, with 14 bases fitting TRBD2. This CDR3 spans 15 amino acids. Germline V gene data show CDR1 as DFQATT and CDR2 as SNEGSKA (reference sequence). V shed 5 bases and J 10 bases; nucleotides not matched to a gene: 10. The DNA of the CDR3 is TGCAGTGCTGGGGGGACTAGCGGGGGTCAAAAAGAGCAGTTCTTC. Encoded protein: CSAGGTSGGQKEQFF.

This clonotype has just a few counts. The chain combines TRBV7-6 with TRBJ2-4; D possibly corresponds to TRBD1 (6 bases). Germline CDR1 SGHVS, CDR2 FNYEAQ. This CDR3 has 17 amino acids. V was pared by 5 bases and J by 0 bases, with 17 bases between. In DNA, the CDR3 is TGTGCCAGCAGCAGCTCGACAGGACCCCTAGCCAAAAACATTCAGTACTTC. Translating gives CASSSSTGPLAKNIQYF.

In this sample, this clonotype turned up a few times. The chain carries TRBV28 and TRBJ2-1; 8 bases fit TRBD1. The ends lost 7 bases at V and 12 bases at J; junction bases unmatched: 8. Germline lookup yields CDR1 MDHEN and CDR2 SYDVKM. CDR3 length: 12 residues. The CDR3 is CASNQGAGWQFF. The CDR3 DNA is TGTGCCAGCAACCAGGGGGCTGGATGGCAGTTCTTC.

This clonotype was seen a handful of times. The chain employs TRBV5-5 and TRBJ2-2; D is perhaps TRBD2 (5 bases). CDR1 is SGHKS, CDR2 YYEKEE, per germline (reference sequence). The CDR3 has 15 amino acids. Trimming took 5 bases from V and 5 from J, leaving 16 bases between them. CDR3 sequence: CASRPSTWETGELFF. DNA of the CDR3: TGTGCCAGCAGACCATCCACGTGGGAGACCGGGGAGCTGTTTTTT.

This clonotype has at least ten counts. This chain uses TRBV9 with TRBJ2-3; 9 bases align to TRBD1. Germline CDR1 SGDLS, CDR2 YYNGEE. The CDR3 is made up of 16 amino acids. Unmatched junction bases numbered 7, after V lost 3 bases and J lost 2 bases. The chain's CDR3 is CASSERTGANTDTQYF. In DNA form, the CDR3 reads TGTGCCAGCAGCGAAAGGACAGGGGCGAACACAGATACGCAGTATTTT. Looking up the rest from reference TRBV9 and TRBJ2-3 gives the full variable domain: DSGVTQTPKHLITATGQRVTLRCSPRSGDLSVYWYQQSLDQGLQFLIQYYNGEERAKGNILERFSAQQFPDLHSELNLSSLELGDSALYFCASSERTGANTDTQYFGPGTRLTVL.

This clonotype was detected only a few times. J is TRBJ2-7 and V is TRBV27; 7 bases line up with TRBD1. This CDR3 has 15 amino acids. CDR1 is MNHEY and CDR2 is SMNVEV in the germline V gene (reference sequence). With 5 bases clipped from V and 2 bases from J, the junction kept 9 bases outside the gene matches. CDR3 in DNA: TGTGCCAGCAGTCCGTCCGGGACAGCCCCCTACGAGCAGTACTTC. Amino acid sequence: CASSPSGTAPYEQYF.

This clonotype was seen repeatedly, ten times or more. The gene calls are TRBV5-6 and TRBJ2-1; 10 bases fit TRBD1. Germline V gene lookup returns CDR1 SGHDT and CDR2 YYEEEE. V shed 2 bases, J shed 7 bases, and the junction held 6 bases outside the gene matches. The CDR3 consists of 15 residues. DNA for the CDR3: TGTGCCAGCAGCTTCCCGGGACAGGGGTGGAATGAGCAGTTCTTC. Translation gives CASSFPGQGWNEQFF.